One and the same sample provided the 13 T cell receptor beta chains below, sequenced in a study of tumor-infiltrating lymphocytes in primary liver carcinoma (dated by TCRdb to the late 2010s). Sequenced on an Illumina HiSeq 2500. TCRbeta-specific cDNA was reverse-transcribed from 500 ng total RNA using a constant-region primer and ProtoScript II reverse transcriptase. The TCRbeta libraries were prepared through three rounds of nested multiplex PCR following a slightly modified ARM-PCR procedure. Multiplex TRBV1-TRBV30 forward primers and a Cbeta reverse primer were used in the first two PCR rounds, each of which was run for 10 to 11 cycles. TCRdb reprocessing: public reads trimmed at Q25 with fastp, clones called with MiXCR, in-frame beta chains kept. Here each entry gathers all rows of one CDR3 protein and keeps the most common genes and DNA. The sample table holds under 150,000 distinct CDR3 sequences, of which around two thirds were seen once. The biggest ten clones account for more than 8% of the sample.

Total RNA and DNA were co-extracted without cell sorting from approximately 20-30 mg of bulk tissue using the AllPrep DNA/RNA mini kit. Source material: tumor-adjacent normal liver tissue. These receptors all stem from a woman aged 60 to 75 with primary liver carcinoma and hepatitis B virus infection.

A word on this clonotype: The CDR3 does not end in the conserved phenylalanine or tryptophan, so this is likely a read error. The V and J genes are TRBV5-1 and TRBJ2-1; 9 bases match TRBD1. This CDR3 spans 15 amino acids. The V and J ends lost 4 bases and 5 bases, in that order; junction bases with no gene match: 7. Per germline, CDR1 SGHRS and CDR2 YFSETQ. CDR3 coding DNA: TGCGCCAGCAGCCTAGGGGACAGGGATGACAATGAGCAGTTCCTC. Its translation: CASSLGDRDDNEQFL.

This chain joins TRBV28 and TRBJ2-3; no definite D call. This CDR3 contains 11 residues. V gave up 1 base and J gave up 7 bases, with 3 bases separating them. Germline assignment: CDR1 MDHEN and CDR2 SYDVKM. The CDR3, as DNA: TGTGCCAGCAGTTTATCGAATACGCAGTATTTT. Protein: CASSLSNTQYF.

CDR3 residues: CSVEGAWGEQYF. The CDR3 DNA reads TGCAGCGTTGAAGGGGCATGGGGCGAGCAGTACTTC. The chain employs TRBV29-1 and TRBJ2-7, with D hard to call. Trimming stripped 1 base from V and 6 bases from J, with 10 bases between. Germline CDR1 and CDR2: SQVTM and ANQGSEA. The CDR3 runs 12 residues.

This clonotype was seen only a few times. This may stem from a read error, because a much larger clone lies one nucleotide away. The gene calls are TRBV6-1 and TRBJ2-7, with TRBD1 identical over 10 bases. The CDR3 has 15 residues. V was pared by 3 bases and J by 9 bases, with 11 bases of the junction left unmatched. The V gene's germline CDR1 is MNHNS and CDR2 SASEGT. CDR3 nucleotides: TGTGCCAGCAGTGAGATAGGGACAGGGGCCGTCGGGCAGTACTTC. Amino acid sequence: CASSEIGTGAVGQYF.

The table lists this clonotype with a count of one. The junction differs from germline at one of its ends, possibly a read error. CDR3 amino acids: CSVVGVPPGELFF. Written as DNA, the CDR3 is TGCAGCGTTGTCGGGGTTCCCCCCGGAGAGCTGTTCTTC. V is TRBV29-1 and J is TRBJ2-1, with D perhaps TRBD2 (5 bases). The CDR3 extends over 13 amino acids. Germline V gene lookup returns CDR1 SQVTM and CDR2 ANQGSEA.

With regard to this clonotype: A read error may be the cause here, since a much bigger clone is one base away. The chain combines TRBV24-1 with TRBJ1-6; D is uncertain. Germline-derived CDR1 and CDR2 are KGHDR and SFDVKD. This CDR3 comprises 15 residues. The CDR3 loop reads CATGDLRGPNSPLHF. The CDR3 DNA is TGTGCCACCGGTGACCTTCGAGGGCCTAATTCACCCCTCCACTTT.

This clonotype appeared a single time. One end of the junction fails to match germline, which may point to a read error. V and J are TRBV29-1 and TRBJ2-7; 8 bases map to TRBD1. Germline values: CDR1 SQVTM, CDR2 ANQGSEA. This CDR3 is built from 14 residues. The CDR3 bases are TGCAGCGTTGAAGTAGGGACAGGACGCTACGAGAAGTACTTC. Translating it yields CSVEVGTGRYEKYF.

V is TRBV28 and J is TRBJ1-3, with a possible D match to TRBD1 (5 bases). The CDR3 spans 19 residues. In germline, CDR1 is MDHEN, CDR2 SYDVKM. V was clipped by 3 bases and J by 3 bases, with 24 bases between them. CDR3 DNA: TGTGCCAGCAGTTTTCGGGGGGTCCGAAGAGGAGTAGATGGAAACACCATATATTTT. Its translation: CASSFRGVRRGVDGNTIYF.

As for this clonotype: The germline gene is not matched at one end of the junction; a read error may be the cause. The chain uses TRBV11-2 and TRBJ2-1; D is undetermined. The CDR3 extends over 14 amino acids. The germline gives CDR1 SGHAT, CDR2 FQNNGV. The CDR3 loop reads CTSSLRRRNNEQFF. CDR3 bases: TGTACCAGCAGCTTGAGGCGGCGGAACAATGAGCAGTTCTTC.

This clonotype came up many times. J is TRBJ2-1 and V is TRBV5-1, with 9 bases that match TRBD2. After removal of 0 bases from V and 4 bases from J, the junction contained 2 bases not matched to a gene. The length of the CDR3 is 15 residues. Looked up from germline, CDR1 is SGHRS and CDR2 is YFSETQ. CDR3 residues: CASSLGTSVYNEQFF. CDR3 nucleotides: TGCGCCAGCAGCTTGGGGACTAGCGTTTACAATGAGCAGTTCTTC.

In regard to this clonotype: A much more abundant neighbour one base away suggests this may be a read error. This sequence joins TRBV5-4 and TRBJ2-5; 11 bases are shared with TRBD2. The CDR3 runs to 15 residues. Germline V gene sequence: CDR1 SGHNT, CDR2 YYREEE (reference sequence). The CDR3 DNA is TGTGCCAGCAGCTCACGACTAGCGGGAACGGAGATCCAGTACTTC. Protein product: CASSSRLAGTEIQYF.

CDR3 coding DNA: TGTGCCAGCAGCTTAACCGGACCGGTGATCACAGATACGCAGTATTTT. The encoded protein is CASSLTGPVITDTQYF. The V call is TRBV11-2, the J call TRBJ2-3, with D unresolved. The V gene's germline CDR1 is SGHAT and CDR2 FQNNGV. Trimming took off 2 bases at V and 2 bases at J, with 14 bases between the two ends. The CDR3 is made up of 16 amino acids.

Concerning this clonotype: A read error is possible here, since a much larger clone lies one base away. The chain is built from TRBV30 and TRBJ1-1, with D maybe TRBD1 (5 bases). The length of the CDR3 is 13 residues. Deletions cut 0 bases from V and 11 bases from J, with 16 bases between. Germline V lookup: CDR1 GTSNPN, CDR2 SVGIG (reference sequence). CDR3 protein: CAWSVQGVLLAFF. CDR3 coding DNA: TGTGCCTGGAGTGTACAAGGGGTCCTCCTGGCTTTCTTT.